The present T cell receptor beta chain was sequenced within a study of memory CD4+ T cells and cytomegalovirus serostatus. Study conclusions and caveats: Suggested: most of the CMV-linked TCR signature lies in CD4+ memory cells. CD4+ memory repertoires contained about two fifths of the 164 reported CMV TCRbeta sequences.

Points on this clone: The antigen remains undetermined.

Some clones are missing from TCRdb's copy, which holds only in-frame ones; the method was immunoSEQ multiplex PCR. The table shows 60,000 to 70,000 clones, with about 80% occurring only once. The CDR3 is made up of 19 amino acids. Germline CDR1 and CDR2: SGHVS and FQNEAQ. V lost 6 bases and J lost 2, with 27 bases in between. Single viable CD3+CD4+CD8-CD45RO+ cells were sorted as the memory CD4+ T cells. CMV serostatus came from serum IgG against pp150, pp28, p38, p52. Total CD4+ T cells were enriched by CD4 positive selection. Sequencing was carried out using memory CD4+ T cells from blood. This sequence originates from an adult in good health and CMV-seropositive. The genes are TRBV7-8 and TRBJ2-3; possibly TRBD1 for D (6 bases). CDR3 sequence: CASRLPLRTEPQYTDTQYF. CDR3 sequence (DNA): TGTGCCAGCAGGCTCCCCCTCAGGACAGAACCCCAATACACAGATACGCAGTATTTT.